This note documents a single T cell receptor beta chain sequence. The data are from a study of blood T cell repertoires in COVID-19. Study-wide context: The United States, Italy and Spain supplied acute and convalescent COVID-19 samples. Nucleic acid was either cDNA or gDNA, and it came from T cells, B-cell-depleted T cells, or PBMCs.

Germline loops: CDR1 GTSNPN, CDR2 SVGIG (reference sequence). CDR3 length equals 14 residues. V was shortened by 5 bases and J by 5 bases, with 19 bases between the two germline ends. Authors' processing steps: Amplified reference gene primers provided the basis for estimating nucleated cell counts. Clones were read by immunoSEQ multiplex PCR, and TCRdb kept only the in-frame ones, dropping some. V, J and clone size reflect that table, while D and trimming were determined from the DNA. The table records about 300,000 clones, about 82% of them present only once. The genes are TRBV30 and TRBJ2-7; possible D gene TRBD1, 5 bases. The sequenced sample was peripheral blood. The sequence derives from a woman aged 50 to 65 with acute or convalescent COVID-19. CDR3 residues: CAWRSRVGTDEQYF. In DNA, the CDR3 is TGTGCCTGGCGATCCAGGGTGGGCACGGACGAGCAGTACTTC.